Only one count was recorded for the clone carrying this T cell receptor beta chain. Antigen: not known. The PCR employed 60 Vbeta primers together with 13 Jbeta primers. The assay was immunoSEQ multiplex PCR, and TCRdb's table has in-frame clones only and misses some. The table has approximately 160,000 clones, 77% seen once. The sample belongs to a study of cytomegalovirus exposure and HLA in healthy donors. Study-level background: Earlier, about 180 million T cells were analyzed, and 90 million to 140 million unique TCR beta sequences were found among them.

Study outcomes and limitations: The study flagged about 160 TCR beta chains as cytomegalovirus-associated.

Per the germline V gene, CDR1 is PRHDT and CDR2 is FYEKMQ (reference sequence). The J segment lost 8 bases and the V segment lost 1 base, leaving 10 bases of the junction unmatched. The length of the CDR3 is 16 residues. This sequence was found in a woman between 25 and 40 years old in good health and CMV-seronegative. Sequenced input: PBMCs. The chain carries TRBV13 and TRBJ2-1, with 8 nucleotides matching TRBD2. The CDR3 coding sequence is TGTGCCAGCAGCTTAGCCCGGGGGGGCGGGGTGGATGAGCAGTTCTTC. Amino acids: CASSLARGGGVDEQFF. Drawing the rest from reference TRBV13 and TRBJ2-1, the complete variable domain is AAGVIQSPRHLIKEKRETATLKCYPIPRHDTVYWYQQGPGQDPQFLISFYEKMQSDKGSIPDRFSAQQFSDYHSELNMSSLELGDSALYFCASSLARGGGVDEQFFGPGTRLTVL.